A selection of T cell receptor beta chains follows, all from one sample in a study of T cell repertoires in cytomegalovirus infection. TCRdb reprocessed the reads with MiXCR, giving one entry per CDR3 protein. The sample has 200,000 to 250,000 distinct CDR3 sequences, 20% to 25% seen once. Sequenced input: CD8+ T cells from PBMCs. These receptor sequences come from a human donor in good health (CMV status not recorded). Some clones in this sample may be carry-over from other donors' samples. CDR3s include the opening cysteine and the closing phenylalanine or tryptophan.

j_gene,v_gene,CDR3aa
TRBJ2-5,TRBV6-1,CASRARTSGGQETQYF
TRBJ2-1,TRBV19,CASSIDNSYYNEQFF
TRBJ2-7,TRBV20-1,CSARVGGVEQYF
TRBJ2-3,TRBV2,CASIDGTRKDTQYF
TRBJ2-7,TRBV12-3/TRBV12-4,CASSSSRDNEQYF
TRBJ2-1,TRBV7-6,CASSPGVGTYNEQFF
TRBJ2-7,TRBV2,CASSEFGLAGYYEQYF
TRBJ2-1,TRBV7-6,CASSFGPYNEQFF
TRBJ1-4,TRBV7-9,CASSSPVVGEKLFF
TRBJ2-3,TRBV6-6,CASSYSIPDTQYF
TRBJ1-2,TRBV7-9,CASSLPGQGRSYTF
TRBJ2-1,TRBV7-9,CASSLVVSNEQFF
TRBJ1-4,TRBV7-9,CASSVKQGREKLFF
TRBJ2-3,TRBV7-2,CASSSYRLAGRVGTDTQYF
TRBJ2-7,TRBV6-5,CASSYFPSGTDEQYF
TRBJ2-7,TRBV28,CASSPDSPRYYEQYF
TRBJ1-4,TRBV12-3/TRBV12-4,CAIAGIFFEEKLFF
TRBJ2-3,TRBV20-1,CSARGELAGAITDTQYF
TRBJ1-5,TRBV12-5,CASGFQVDQPQHF
TRBJ2-3,TRBV19,CASSHITSGQRLYATDTQYF
TRBJ1-1,TRBV12-3/TRBV12-4,CASSSRTAMNTEAFF
TRBJ1-1,TRBV7-9,CASSDLQVRGTEAFF
TRBJ2-7,TRBV28,CASSLFQTGRSYEQYF
TRBJ1-2,TRBV20-1,CSAAGLANYGYTF
TRBJ1-5,TRBV7-2,CASSLGALDPQPQHF
TRBJ2-1,TRBV5-5,CASSFREESYNEQFF
TRBJ2-7,TRBV6-1,CASSSPRDFPYEQYF
TRBJ2-5,TRBV5-8,CASSFSSGGMETQYF
TRBJ2-6,TRBV28,CASSADRLGGANVLTF
TRBJ2-1,TRBV30,CAWSVGLALGNEQFF
TRBJ1-1,TRBV5-1,CASSFSEGSATEAFF
TRBJ2-5,TRBV5-4,CASSFSGGAPETQYF
TRBJ1-2,TRBV12-5,CASGLVQADGYTF
TRBJ2-7,TRBV7-6,CVSSSGIGTYERYF
TRBJ2-3,TRBV20-1,CSASGVTVWTDTQYF
TRBJ2-1,TRBV11-1,CASSEESTGVSHNEQFF
TRBJ2-7,TRBV14,CASSSLGVSYEQYF
TRBJ2-2,TRBV28,CASSSLRDRGRDGELFF
TRBJ2-1,TRBV20-1,CSASTWTGQSYNEQFF
TRBJ2-1,TRBV7-9,CASTNSGRYNEQFF
TRBJ2-5,TRBV29-1,CSVGGQLYQETQYF
TRBJ2-3,TRBV5-6,CASKQGADTQYF
TRBJ2-7,TRBV7-2,CASRQPSWQYF
TRBJ1-1,TRBV7-6,CASSPPRENTEAFF
TRBJ2-7,TRBV28,CASSYGGGLSSYEQYF
TRBJ2-1,TRBV6-6,CASSYPTRDWGGDYNKQFF
TRBJ2-7,TRBV4-1,CASSPFGAGGLEQYF
TRBJ2-7,TRBV7-6,CASSLNSGAYEQYF
TRBJ2-1,TRBV14,CASSPGEGATYNEQFF
TRBJ2-1,TRBV7-3,CASSWRDSPRHEQFF
TRBJ2-1,TRBV28,CASNPEPGLAYNEQFF
TRBJ2-5,TRBV7-9,CASSLVRDAQETQYF
TRBJ2-7,TRBV29-1,CSVEDGTASEQYF
TRBJ1-1,TRBV7-8,CASSFRLTQSDTEAFF